This T cell receptor (beta chain) was sequenced for a study of cytomegalovirus exposure and HLA in healthy donors. Turning to this clone: The antigen is unknown.

13 Jbeta primers and 60 Vbeta primers were used for the PCR. Sequencing was performed with immunoSEQ multiplex PCR; in TCRdb, only in-frame clones are kept and a portion is missing. This table lists around 200,000 clones. The CDR3 has 15 amino acids. V lost 8 bases, J lost 0 bases, and 14 bases lay in between. Germline V gene data show CDR1 as SNHLY and CDR2 as FYNNEI. Notes on the study in general: Later analysis suggested links between common viral pathogens and several top significant clusters. Most TCR beta V segments were productive about 90% or about 30% of the time in an earlier analysis. CMV serostatus was the only immune exposure information that was available. TCR beta sequences reportedly predicted most subjects' HLA-A and HLA-B alleles accurately.

The source of this sequence is a woman in her late teens or twenties in good health and CMV-seropositive. J is TRBJ2-4 and V is TRBV2; a weak D match, TRBD2 (6 bases). Specimen: PBMCs. The CDR3 loop is CASSGGRLAKNIQYF. CDR3 DNA sequence: TGTGCCAGCTCCGGAGGGAGACTAGCCAAAAACATTCAGTACTTC.